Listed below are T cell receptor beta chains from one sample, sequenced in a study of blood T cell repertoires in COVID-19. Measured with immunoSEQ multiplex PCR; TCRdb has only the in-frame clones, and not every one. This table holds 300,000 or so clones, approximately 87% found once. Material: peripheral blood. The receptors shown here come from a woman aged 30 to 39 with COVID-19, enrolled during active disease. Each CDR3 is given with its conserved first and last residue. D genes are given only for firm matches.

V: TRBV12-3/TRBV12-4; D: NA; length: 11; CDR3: CASSFEYTIYF
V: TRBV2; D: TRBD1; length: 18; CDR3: CASSEGRLDRARDQPQHF
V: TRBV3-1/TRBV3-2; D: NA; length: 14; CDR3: CASSQTVGHPEAFF
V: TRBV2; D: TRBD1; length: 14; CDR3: CASSEQGGNTEAFF
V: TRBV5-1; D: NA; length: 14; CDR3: CASSSRTGDYEQYF
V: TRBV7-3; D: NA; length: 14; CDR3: CASSLSAGSYEQYF
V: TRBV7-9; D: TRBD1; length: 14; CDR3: CASSVQGSTGELFF
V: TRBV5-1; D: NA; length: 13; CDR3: CASSLNLGEGAFF
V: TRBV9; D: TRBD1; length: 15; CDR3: CASSVEATGVYGYTF
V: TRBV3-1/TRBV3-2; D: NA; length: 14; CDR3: CASSQTGLDDTIYF
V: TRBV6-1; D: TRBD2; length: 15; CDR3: CASSEAAGGGETQYF
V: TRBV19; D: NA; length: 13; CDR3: CASRGGLNQPQHF
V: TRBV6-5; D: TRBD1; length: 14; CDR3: CASSYSTGYGELFF
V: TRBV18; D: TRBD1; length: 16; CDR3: CASTTSGQVGVETQYF
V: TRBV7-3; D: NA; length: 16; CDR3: CASSLIRQGSRNEQFF
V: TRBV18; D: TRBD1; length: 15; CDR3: CASSPPTGNVDGYTF
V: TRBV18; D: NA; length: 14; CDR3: CASSPLAAQETQYF
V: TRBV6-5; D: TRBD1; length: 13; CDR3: CASRGTGAYEQYF
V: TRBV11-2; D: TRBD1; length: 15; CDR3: CASSSPDRGQAGYTF
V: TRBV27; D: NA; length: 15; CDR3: CASSLGEGRNQPQHF